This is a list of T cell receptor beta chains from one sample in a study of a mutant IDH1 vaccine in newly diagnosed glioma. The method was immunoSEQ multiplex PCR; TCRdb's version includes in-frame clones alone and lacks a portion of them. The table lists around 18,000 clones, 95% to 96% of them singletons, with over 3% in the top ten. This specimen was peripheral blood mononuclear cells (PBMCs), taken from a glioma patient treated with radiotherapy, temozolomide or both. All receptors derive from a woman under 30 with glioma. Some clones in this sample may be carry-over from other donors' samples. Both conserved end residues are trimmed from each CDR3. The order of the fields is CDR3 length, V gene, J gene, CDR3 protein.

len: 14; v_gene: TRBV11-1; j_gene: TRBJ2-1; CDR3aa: ASSLELVGAYNEQF
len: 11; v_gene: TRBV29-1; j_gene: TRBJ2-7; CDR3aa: SVEDLGGYEQY
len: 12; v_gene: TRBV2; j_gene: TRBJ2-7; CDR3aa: ASSPQGISYEQY
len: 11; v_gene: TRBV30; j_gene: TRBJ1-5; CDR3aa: AWSAGSNQPQH
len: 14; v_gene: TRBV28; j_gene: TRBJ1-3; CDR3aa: ASSLYPSVGGNTIY
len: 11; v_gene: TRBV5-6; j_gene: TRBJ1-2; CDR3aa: ASSWTGLGGYT
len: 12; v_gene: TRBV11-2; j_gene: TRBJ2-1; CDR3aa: ASSLDQGTTEQF
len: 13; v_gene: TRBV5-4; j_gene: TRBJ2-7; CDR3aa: ASSLALAGAGEQY
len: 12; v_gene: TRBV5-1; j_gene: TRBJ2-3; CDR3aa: ASNEGDRTDTQY
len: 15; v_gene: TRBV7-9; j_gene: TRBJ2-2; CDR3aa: ASSLHSGRALPGELF
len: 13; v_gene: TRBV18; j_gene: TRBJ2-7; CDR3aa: ASSPDRNLGYEQY
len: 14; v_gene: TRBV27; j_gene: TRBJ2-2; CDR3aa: ASSLLGREHTGELF
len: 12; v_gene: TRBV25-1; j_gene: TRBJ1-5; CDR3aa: ASTSAGGNQPQH
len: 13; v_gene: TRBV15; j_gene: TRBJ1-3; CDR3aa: ATSRGQSSGNTIY
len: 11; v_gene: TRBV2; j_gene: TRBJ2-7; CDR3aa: ASRPAILYEQY
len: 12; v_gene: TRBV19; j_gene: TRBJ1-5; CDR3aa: ASSISAGNQPQH
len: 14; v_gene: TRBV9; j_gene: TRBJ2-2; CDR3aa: ASSVLLASNTGELF
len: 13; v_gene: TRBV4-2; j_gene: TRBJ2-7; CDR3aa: ASSQGASSSYEQY
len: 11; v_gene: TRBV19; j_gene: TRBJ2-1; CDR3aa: ASSYRGGNEQF
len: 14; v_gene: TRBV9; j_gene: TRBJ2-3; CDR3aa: ASSHEASGSTDTQY
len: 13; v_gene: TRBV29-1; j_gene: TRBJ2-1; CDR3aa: SVETTGEGHNEQF
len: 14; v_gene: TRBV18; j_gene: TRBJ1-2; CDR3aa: ASSPTTGERLYGYT
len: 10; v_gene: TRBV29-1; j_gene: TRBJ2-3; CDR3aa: SVDLASDTQY
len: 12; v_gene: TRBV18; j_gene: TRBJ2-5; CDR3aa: ASSPGREAETQY
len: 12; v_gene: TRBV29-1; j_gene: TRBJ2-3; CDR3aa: SVASGVSTDTQY
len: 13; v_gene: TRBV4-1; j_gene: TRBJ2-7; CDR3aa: ASSHGTNGGYEQY
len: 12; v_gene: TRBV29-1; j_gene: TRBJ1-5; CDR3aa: SVAPDSINQPQH
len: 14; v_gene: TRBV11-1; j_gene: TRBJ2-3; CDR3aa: ASSSRTSGGSDTQY
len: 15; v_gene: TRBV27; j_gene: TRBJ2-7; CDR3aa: ASSLSLGGGSRNEQY
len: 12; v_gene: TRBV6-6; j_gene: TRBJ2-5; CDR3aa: ASSHGRLQETQY
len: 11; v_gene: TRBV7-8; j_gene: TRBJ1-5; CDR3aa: ASSFQGSQPQH
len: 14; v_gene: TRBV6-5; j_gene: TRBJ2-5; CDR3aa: ASSSSQAGFRETQY
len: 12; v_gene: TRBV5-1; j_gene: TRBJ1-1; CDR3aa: ASRVMGAGGEAF
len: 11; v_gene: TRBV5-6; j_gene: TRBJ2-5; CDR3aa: ASRWTGEETQY
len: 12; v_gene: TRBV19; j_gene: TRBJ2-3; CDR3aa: ASSQARGPDTQY
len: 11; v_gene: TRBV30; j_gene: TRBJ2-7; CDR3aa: AWSLLQGSEQY
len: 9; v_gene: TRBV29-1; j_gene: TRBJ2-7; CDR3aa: SGSKGVEQY
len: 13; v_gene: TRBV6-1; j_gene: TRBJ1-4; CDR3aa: ASSVGTPGAEKLF
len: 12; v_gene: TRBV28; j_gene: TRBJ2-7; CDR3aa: ASARAREWYEQY
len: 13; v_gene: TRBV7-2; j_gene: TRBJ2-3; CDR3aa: ASSSNKQGPDTQY
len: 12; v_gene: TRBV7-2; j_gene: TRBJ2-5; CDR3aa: ASSLDRWGETQY
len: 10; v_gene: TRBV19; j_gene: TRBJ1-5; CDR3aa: ASSITQERQH
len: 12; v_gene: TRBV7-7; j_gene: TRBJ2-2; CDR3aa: ASSPTANTGELF
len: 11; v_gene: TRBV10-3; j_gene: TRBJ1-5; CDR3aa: ATQGDSNQPQH
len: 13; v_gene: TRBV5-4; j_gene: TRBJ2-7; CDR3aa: ASSSRTDSSYEQY
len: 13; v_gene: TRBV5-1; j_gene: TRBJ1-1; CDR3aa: ASSFTGQLNTEAF
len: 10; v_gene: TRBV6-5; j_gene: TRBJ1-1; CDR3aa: ASSPGVTEAF
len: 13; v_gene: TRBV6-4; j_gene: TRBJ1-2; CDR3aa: ASTVKGFGTGGYT
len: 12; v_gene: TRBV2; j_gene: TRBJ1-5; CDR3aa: ASSERGRWQPQH
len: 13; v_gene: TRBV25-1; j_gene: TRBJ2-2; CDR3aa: ASSDWTQNTGELF
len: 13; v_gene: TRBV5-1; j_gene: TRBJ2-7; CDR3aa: ASSWTTAASYEQY
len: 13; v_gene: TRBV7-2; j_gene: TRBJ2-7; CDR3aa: ASSPGFQGHYEQY
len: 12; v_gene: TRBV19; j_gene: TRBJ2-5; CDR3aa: ATRTSAWGETQY
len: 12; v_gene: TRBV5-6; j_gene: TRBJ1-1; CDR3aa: ASSFGGASTEAF